The rows below give T cell receptor beta chains drawn from one sample of a study of naive and memory T cell subsets. One entry per CDR3 protein, called by TCRdb with MiXCR from the UMI-ligation and nested PCR reads. The sample contains 23,000 or so distinct CDR3 sequences, approximately 10% of which appear only once. Sequencing was done on a sample of central memory CD8+ T cells from blood. These receptors originate from a human donor in good health. CDR3s include the opening cysteine and the closing phenylalanine or tryptophan. A D gene is named only where the DNA matches it firmly. Some rows mark clone size as missing; the rest say once, few, many or name a class of expanded clone.

d_call: TRBD2; clone_size: NA; v_call: TRBV2; j_call: TRBJ2-5; cdr3_nt: TGTGCCAGCAGGGATAGCGGGGCCCACCAAGAGACCCAGTACTTC; cdr3_aa: CASRDSGAHQETQYF
d_call: NA; clone_size: NA; v_call: TRBV27; j_call: TRBJ2-3; cdr3_nt: TGTGCCAGCAGTTGGACTGCCGCTAGCACAGATACGCAGTATTTT; cdr3_aa: CASSWTAASTDTQYF
d_call: TRBD1; clone_size: NA; v_call: TRBV30; j_call: TRBJ2-7; cdr3_nt: TGTGCCTGGCAATATGGGACAGGGGGTCTCGGGGGGCAGTACTTC; cdr3_aa: CAWQYGTGGLGGQYF
d_call: TRBD2; clone_size: few; v_call: TRBV9; j_call: TRBJ2-5; cdr3_nt: TGTGCCAGCAGCGCCGGAGGAGCGGGGGGAGAGACCCAGTACTTC; cdr3_aa: CASSAGGAGGETQYF
d_call: NA; clone_size: NA; v_call: TRBV5-1; j_call: TRBJ2-3; cdr3_nt: TGCGCCAGCACGGTTAAGAGAGGTGGCGGAAGCACAGATACGCAGTATTTT; cdr3_aa: CASTVKRGGGSTDTQYF
d_call: TRBD1; clone_size: many; v_call: TRBV4-3; j_call: TRBJ2-7; cdr3_nt: TGCGCCAGCAGCCAGGGACAGGGGTCCTACGAGCAGTACTTC; cdr3_aa: CASSQGQGSYEQYF
d_call: TRBD1; clone_size: few; v_call: TRBV20-1; j_call: TRBJ2-1; cdr3_nt: TGCAGTGCTAGAGATCTCAACAGGGGCTACAATGAGCAGTTCTTC; cdr3_aa: CSARDLNRGYNEQFF
d_call: TRBD1; clone_size: NA; v_call: TRBV4-1; j_call: TRBJ2-1; cdr3_nt: TGCGCCAGCAGCCAAGCGGACAGGGAATACAATGAGCAGTTCTTC; cdr3_aa: CASSQADREYNEQFF
d_call: TRBD1; clone_size: few; v_call: TRBV5-1; j_call: TRBJ2-5; cdr3_nt: TGCGCCAGCAGCGCCGGACAGGGGAGCTGGGAGACCCAGTACTTC; cdr3_aa: CASSAGQGSWETQYF
d_call: TRBD1; clone_size: NA; v_call: TRBV5-4; j_call: TRBJ1-1; cdr3_nt: TGTGCCAGCAGGGGGACAGGTGAAGCTTTCTTT; cdr3_aa: CASRGTGEAFF
d_call: TRBD1; clone_size: many; v_call: TRBV29-1; j_call: TRBJ2-7; cdr3_nt: TGCAGCGTCTCCTCAGACAGGGCAGGGGAGGAGCAGTACTTC; cdr3_aa: CSVSSDRAGEEQYF
d_call: NA; clone_size: NA; v_call: TRBV27; j_call: TRBJ2-2; cdr3_nt: TGTGCCAGCAGTCTCCGGCCTGGGGACTGGCGGACCGGGGAGCTGTTTTTT; cdr3_aa: CASSLRPGDWRTGELFF
d_call: NA; clone_size: many; v_call: TRBV2; j_call: TRBJ2-5; cdr3_nt: TGTGCCAGCAGTGAAGTTCCTAGCGAGGTGACCCAGTACTTC; cdr3_aa: CASSEVPSEVTQYF
d_call: TRBD1; clone_size: many; v_call: TRBV7-9; j_call: TRBJ2-5; cdr3_nt: TGTGCCAGCAGCCCCCCGCTGGACAGGGGGCAAGAGACCCAGTACTTC; cdr3_aa: CASSPPLDRGQETQYF
d_call: NA; clone_size: NA; v_call: TRBV5-1; j_call: TRBJ1-2; cdr3_nt: TGCGCCAGCAGCTTGTTTGGGCGGCTCGATGGCTACACCTTC; cdr3_aa: CASSLFGRLDGYTF
d_call: TRBD1; clone_size: NA; v_call: TRBV6-6; j_call: TRBJ1-5; cdr3_nt: TGTGCCAGCAGTTACTCGGAGGGGGCCTATCAGCCCCAGCATTTT; cdr3_aa: CASSYSEGAYQPQHF
d_call: NA; clone_size: many; v_call: TRBV10-3; j_call: TRBJ2-5; cdr3_nt: TGTGCCATCAGTGATACAGGCAGGGGAGAGACCCAGTACTTC; cdr3_aa: CAISDTGRGETQYF
d_call: TRBD1; clone_size: NA; v_call: TRBV29-1; j_call: TRBJ2-7; cdr3_nt: TGCAGCGTTGAAGATCGGGGGCGACAGGGGTCCTACGAGCAGTACTTC; cdr3_aa: CSVEDRGRQGSYEQYF
d_call: NA; clone_size: NA; v_call: TRBV12-3/TRBV12-4; j_call: TRBJ1-6; cdr3_nt: TGTGCCAGCAGTTTTTCGGAGACAGGTTCACCCCTCCACTTT; cdr3_aa: CASSFSETGSPLHF
d_call: TRBD2; clone_size: few; v_call: TRBV20-1; j_call: TRBJ2-7; cdr3_nt: TGCAGTGCTAGAGATGGGGGACTAGCGGGAGTCGAGCAGTACTTC; cdr3_aa: CSARDGGLAGVEQYF
d_call: NA; clone_size: few; v_call: TRBV19; j_call: TRBJ1-2; cdr3_nt: TGTGCCAGTAGTATAGAGGACCGTGGCTACACCTTC; cdr3_aa: CASSIEDRGYTF
d_call: NA; clone_size: many; v_call: TRBV29-1; j_call: TRBJ2-7; cdr3_nt: TGCAGCGTGGTCGGGGGAGCATCCTACGAGCAGTACTTC; cdr3_aa: CSVVGGASYEQYF
d_call: NA; clone_size: few; v_call: TRBV27; j_call: TRBJ2-2; cdr3_nt: TGTGCCAGCAGTTTTCTTAACATTGGAGGTGCCGGGGAGCTGTTTTTT; cdr3_aa: CASSFLNIGGAGELFF
d_call: TRBD1; clone_size: few; v_call: TRBV5-6; j_call: TRBJ2-2; cdr3_nt: TGTGCCAGCAGCCCAGACAGGGACACCGGGGAGCTGTTTTTT; cdr3_aa: CASSPDRDTGELFF
d_call: NA; clone_size: once; v_call: TRBV2; j_call: TRBJ2-1; cdr3_nt: TGTGCCAGCAGTGCTCCCCTCGGATCCTACAATGAGCAGTTCTTC; cdr3_aa: CASSAPLGSYNEQFF
d_call: TRBD2; clone_size: many; v_call: TRBV15; j_call: TRBJ2-1; cdr3_nt: TGTGCCACCAGCAGAGATCGACTAGCGGGTGAGCAGTTCTTC; cdr3_aa: CATSRDRLAGEQFF
d_call: NA; clone_size: NA; v_call: TRBV11-2; j_call: TRBJ1-5; cdr3_nt: TGTGCCAGCAGCCGCACGACAGCGTACAATCAGCCCCAGCATTTT; cdr3_aa: CASSRTTAYNQPQHF